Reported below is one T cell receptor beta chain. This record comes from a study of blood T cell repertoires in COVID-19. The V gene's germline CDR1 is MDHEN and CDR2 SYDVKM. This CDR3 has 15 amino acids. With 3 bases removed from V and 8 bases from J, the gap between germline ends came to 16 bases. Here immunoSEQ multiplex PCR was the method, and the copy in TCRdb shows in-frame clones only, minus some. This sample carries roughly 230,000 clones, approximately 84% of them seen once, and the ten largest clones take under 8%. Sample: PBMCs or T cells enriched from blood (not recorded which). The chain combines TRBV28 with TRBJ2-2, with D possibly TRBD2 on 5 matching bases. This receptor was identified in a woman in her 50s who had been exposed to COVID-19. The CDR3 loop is CASSFLPRGGGELFF. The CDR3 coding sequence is TGTGCCAGCAGTTTCCTCCCCCGGGGTGGGGGGGAGCTGTTTTTT.